This T cell receptor (beta chain) comes out of a study of T-cell memory formation after mild COVID-19. One entry per CDR3 protein results from TCRdb running MiXCR on the 5' RACE reads. Here the sample spans around 400,000 distinct CDR3 sequences, about 24% being singletons. Deletions cut 2 bases from V and 7 bases from J, with 3 bases between. The CDR3 consists of 11 residues. Germline CDR1 SGHKS, CDR2 YYEKEE (reference sequence). In this sample, this clonotype turned up a few times. The receptor was derived from an adult woman who had mild COVID-19 (a few samples of this study predate the infection). Cell type and time point are not known. The sequenced sample consisted of PBMCs or a T cell subset sorted from them (not recorded which). V usage is TRBV5-5 and J usage is TRBJ1-4; D is unresolved. The CDR3 bases are TGTGCCAGCAGCTTTAGTGAAAAACTGTTTTTT. Its translation: CASSFSEKLFF.